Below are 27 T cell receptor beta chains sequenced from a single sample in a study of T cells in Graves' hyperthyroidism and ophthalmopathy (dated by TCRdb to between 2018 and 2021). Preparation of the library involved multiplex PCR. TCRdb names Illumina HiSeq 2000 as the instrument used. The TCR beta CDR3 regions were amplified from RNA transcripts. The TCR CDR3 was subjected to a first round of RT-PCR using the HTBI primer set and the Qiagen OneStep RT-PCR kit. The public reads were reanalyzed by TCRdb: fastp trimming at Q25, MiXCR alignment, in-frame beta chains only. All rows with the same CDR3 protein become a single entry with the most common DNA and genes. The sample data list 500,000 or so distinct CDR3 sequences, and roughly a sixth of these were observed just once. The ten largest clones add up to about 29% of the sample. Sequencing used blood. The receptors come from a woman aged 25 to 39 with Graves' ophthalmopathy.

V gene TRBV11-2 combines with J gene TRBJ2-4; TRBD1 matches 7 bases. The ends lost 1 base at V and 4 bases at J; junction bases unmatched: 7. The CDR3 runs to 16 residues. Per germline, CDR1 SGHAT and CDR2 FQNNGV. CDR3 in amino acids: CASSLAQTGLKNIQYF. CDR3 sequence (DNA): TGTGCCAGCAGCTTAGCTCAGACAGGGCTAAAAAACATTCAGTACTTC.

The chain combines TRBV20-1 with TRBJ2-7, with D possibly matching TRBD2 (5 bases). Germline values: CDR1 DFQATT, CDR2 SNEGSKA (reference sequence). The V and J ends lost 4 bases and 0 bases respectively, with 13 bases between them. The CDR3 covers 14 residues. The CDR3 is CSAIGLFSSYEQYF. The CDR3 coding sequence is TGCAGTGCTATTGGACTTTTTAGCTCCTACGAGCAGTACTTC.

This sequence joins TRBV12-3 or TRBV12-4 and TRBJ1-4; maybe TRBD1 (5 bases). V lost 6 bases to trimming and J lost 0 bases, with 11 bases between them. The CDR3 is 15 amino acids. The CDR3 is CASSLTVATNEKLFF. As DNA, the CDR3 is TGTGCCAGCAGCCTGACAGTTGCAACTAATGAAAAACTGTTTTTT.

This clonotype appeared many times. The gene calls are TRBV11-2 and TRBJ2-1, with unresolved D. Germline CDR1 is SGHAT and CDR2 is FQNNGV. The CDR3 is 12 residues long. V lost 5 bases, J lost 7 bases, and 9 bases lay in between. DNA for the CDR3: TGTGCCAGCAGCCAGGCAGTAAATGAGCAGTTCTTC. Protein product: CASSQAVNEQFF. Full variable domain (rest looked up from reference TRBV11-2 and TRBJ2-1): EAGVAQSPRYKIIEKRQSVAFWCNPISGHATLYWYQQILGQGPKLLIQFQNNGVVDDSQLPKDRFSAERLKGVDSTLKIQPAKLEDSAVYLCASSQAVNEQFFGPGTRLTVL.

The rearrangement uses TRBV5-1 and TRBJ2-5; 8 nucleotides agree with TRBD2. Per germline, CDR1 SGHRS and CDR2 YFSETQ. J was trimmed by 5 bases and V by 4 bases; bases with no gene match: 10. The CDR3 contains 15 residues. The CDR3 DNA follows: TGCGCCAGCAGCGGTCTAGCGGGTACCCAGGAGACCCAGTACTTC. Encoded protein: CASSGLAGTQETQYF.

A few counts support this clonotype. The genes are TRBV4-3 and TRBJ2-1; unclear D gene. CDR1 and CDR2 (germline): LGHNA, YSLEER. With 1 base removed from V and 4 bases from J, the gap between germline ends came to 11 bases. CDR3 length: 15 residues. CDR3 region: CASSQGEWGYNEQFF. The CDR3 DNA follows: TGCGCCAGCAGCCAAGGGGAATGGGGTTACAATGAGCAGTTCTTC.

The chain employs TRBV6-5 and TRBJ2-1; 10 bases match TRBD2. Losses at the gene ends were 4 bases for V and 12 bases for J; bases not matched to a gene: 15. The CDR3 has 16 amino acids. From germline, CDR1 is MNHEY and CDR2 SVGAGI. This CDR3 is CASSLTPSGRPLGQFF. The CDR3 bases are TGTGCCAGCAGTTTAACCCCTAGCGGGAGACCCCTAGGGCAGTTCTTC.

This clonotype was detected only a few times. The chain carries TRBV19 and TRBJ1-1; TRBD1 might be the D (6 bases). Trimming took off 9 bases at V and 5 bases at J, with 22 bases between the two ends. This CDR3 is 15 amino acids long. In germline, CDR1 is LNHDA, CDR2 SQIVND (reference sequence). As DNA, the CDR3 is TGTGCCAGCGTACTTAAACAGGGATTAAGAACTGAAGCTTTCTTT. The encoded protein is CASVLKQGLRTEAFF.

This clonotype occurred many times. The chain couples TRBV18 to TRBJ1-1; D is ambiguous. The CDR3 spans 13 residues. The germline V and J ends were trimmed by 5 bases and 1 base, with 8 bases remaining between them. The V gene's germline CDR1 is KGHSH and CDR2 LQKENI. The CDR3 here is CASSVSKNTEAFF. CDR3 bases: TGTGCCAGCTCAGTCTCCAAGAACACTGAAGCTTTCTTT.

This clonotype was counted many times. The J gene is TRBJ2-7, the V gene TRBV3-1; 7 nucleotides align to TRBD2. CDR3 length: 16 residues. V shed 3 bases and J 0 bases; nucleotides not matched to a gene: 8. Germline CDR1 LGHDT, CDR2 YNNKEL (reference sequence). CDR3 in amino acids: CASSQKESGGSYEQYF. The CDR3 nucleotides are TGTGCCAGCAGCCAGAAGGAGTCGGGGGGCTCCTACGAGCAGTACTTC.

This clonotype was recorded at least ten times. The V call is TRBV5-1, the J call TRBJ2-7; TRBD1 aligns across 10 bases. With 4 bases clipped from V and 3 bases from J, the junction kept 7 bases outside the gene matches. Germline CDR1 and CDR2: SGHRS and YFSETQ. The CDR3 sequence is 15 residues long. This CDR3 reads CASSLGDRGVYEQYF. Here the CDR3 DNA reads TGCGCCAGCAGCCTGGGGGACAGGGGCGTCTACGAGCAGTACTTC.

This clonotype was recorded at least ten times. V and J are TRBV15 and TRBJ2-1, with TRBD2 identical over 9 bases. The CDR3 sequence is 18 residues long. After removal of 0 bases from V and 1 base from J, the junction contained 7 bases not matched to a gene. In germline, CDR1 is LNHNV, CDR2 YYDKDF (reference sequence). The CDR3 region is CATSRDRASGISYNEQFF. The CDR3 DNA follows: TGTGCCACCAGCAGAGATCGCGCTAGCGGGATTTCCTACAATGAGCAGTTCTTC.

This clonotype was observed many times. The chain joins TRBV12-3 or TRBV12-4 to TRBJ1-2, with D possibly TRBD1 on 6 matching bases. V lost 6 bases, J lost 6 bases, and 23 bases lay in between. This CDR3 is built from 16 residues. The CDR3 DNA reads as TGTGCCAGCAGGCAGATGGACAGACCATGGGGTGATGGCTACACCTTC. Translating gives CASRQMDRPWGDGYTF.

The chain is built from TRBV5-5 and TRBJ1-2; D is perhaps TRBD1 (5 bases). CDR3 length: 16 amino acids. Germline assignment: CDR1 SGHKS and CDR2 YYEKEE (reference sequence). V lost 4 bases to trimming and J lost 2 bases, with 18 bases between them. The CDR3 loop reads CASSPGDGTFNYGYTF. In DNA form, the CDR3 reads TGTGCCAGCAGCCCAGGAGACGGGACTTTCAACTATGGCTACACCTTC.

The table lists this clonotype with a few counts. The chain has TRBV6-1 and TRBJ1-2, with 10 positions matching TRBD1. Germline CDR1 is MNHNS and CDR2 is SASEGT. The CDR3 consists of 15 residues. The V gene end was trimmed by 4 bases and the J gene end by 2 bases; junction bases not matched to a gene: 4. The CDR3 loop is CASSAWTGGNYGYTF. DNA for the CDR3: TGTGCCAGCAGTGCGTGGACAGGGGGGAACTATGGCTACACCTTC.

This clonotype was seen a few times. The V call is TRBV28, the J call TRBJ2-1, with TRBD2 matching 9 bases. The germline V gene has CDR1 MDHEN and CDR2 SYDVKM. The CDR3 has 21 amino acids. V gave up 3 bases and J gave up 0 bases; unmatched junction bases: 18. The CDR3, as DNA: TGTGCCAGCAGTTTTAGGCGGGGGGGGGGGAGGACAAAAAGCTCCTACAATGAGCAGTTCTTC. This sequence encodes CASSFRRGGGRTKSSYNEQFF.

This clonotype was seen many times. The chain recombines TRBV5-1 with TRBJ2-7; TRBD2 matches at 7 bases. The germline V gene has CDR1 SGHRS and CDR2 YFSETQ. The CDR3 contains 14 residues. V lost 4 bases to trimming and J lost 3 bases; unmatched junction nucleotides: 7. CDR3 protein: CASSVLGGIYEQYF. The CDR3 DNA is TGCGCCAGCAGCGTACTCGGGGGGATCTACGAGCAGTACTTC.

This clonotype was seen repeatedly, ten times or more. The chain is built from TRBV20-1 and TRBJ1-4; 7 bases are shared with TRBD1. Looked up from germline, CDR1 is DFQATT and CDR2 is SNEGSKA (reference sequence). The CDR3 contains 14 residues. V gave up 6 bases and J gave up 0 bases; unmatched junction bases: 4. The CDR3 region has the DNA TGCAGTGCACGACAGGGTGCAACTAATGAAAAACTGTTTTTT. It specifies CSARQGATNEKLFF.

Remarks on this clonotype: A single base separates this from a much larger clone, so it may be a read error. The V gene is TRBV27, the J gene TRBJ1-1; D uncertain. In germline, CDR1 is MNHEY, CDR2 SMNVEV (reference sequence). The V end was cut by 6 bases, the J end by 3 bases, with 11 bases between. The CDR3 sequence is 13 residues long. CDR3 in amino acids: CASSHRTYTEAFF. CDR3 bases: TGTGCCAGCAGCCACCGGACCTACACTGAAGCTTTCTTT.

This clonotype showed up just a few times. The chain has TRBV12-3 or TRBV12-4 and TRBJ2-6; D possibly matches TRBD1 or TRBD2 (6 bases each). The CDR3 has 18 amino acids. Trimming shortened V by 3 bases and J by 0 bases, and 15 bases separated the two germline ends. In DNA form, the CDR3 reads TGTGCCAGCAGTTTTGTAGCCAGGGGACTCTCTGGGGCCAACGTCCTGACTTTC. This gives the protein CASSFVARGLSGANVLTF.

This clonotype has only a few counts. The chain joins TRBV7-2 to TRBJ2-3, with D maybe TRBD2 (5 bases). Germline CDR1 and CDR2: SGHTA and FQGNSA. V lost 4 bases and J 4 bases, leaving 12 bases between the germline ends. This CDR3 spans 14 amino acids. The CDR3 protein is CASSYPGRPDTQYF. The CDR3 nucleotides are TGTGCCAGCAGCTATCCGGGAAGGCCAGATACGCAGTATTTT.

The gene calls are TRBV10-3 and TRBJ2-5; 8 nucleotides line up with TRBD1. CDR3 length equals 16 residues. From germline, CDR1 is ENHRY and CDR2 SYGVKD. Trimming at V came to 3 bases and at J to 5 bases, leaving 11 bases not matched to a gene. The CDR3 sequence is CAISDPGQEVSETQYF. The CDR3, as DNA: TGTGCCATCAGTGATCCGGGACAGGAGGTGTCTGAGACCCAGTACTTC.

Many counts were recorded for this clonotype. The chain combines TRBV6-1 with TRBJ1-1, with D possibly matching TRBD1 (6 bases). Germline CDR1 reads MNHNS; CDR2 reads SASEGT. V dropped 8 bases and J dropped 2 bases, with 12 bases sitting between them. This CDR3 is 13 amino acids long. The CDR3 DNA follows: TGTGCCAGCGTATACAGGGATAACACTGAAGCTTTCTTT. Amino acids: CASVYRDNTEAFF.

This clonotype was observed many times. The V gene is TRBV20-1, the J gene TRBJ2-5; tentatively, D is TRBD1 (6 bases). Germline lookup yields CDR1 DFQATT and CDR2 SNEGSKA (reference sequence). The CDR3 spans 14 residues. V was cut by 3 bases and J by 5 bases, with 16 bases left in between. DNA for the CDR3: TGCAGTGCTAGCCCGGGACACCGGTCGGAGACCCAGTACTTC. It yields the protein CSASPGHRSETQYF.

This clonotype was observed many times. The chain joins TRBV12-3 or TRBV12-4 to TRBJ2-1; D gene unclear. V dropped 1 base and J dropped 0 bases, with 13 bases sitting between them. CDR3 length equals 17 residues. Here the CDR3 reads CASSLVIGPSSYNEQFF. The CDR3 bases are TGTGCCAGCAGTTTAGTAATAGGACCAAGCTCCTACAATGAGCAGTTCTTC.

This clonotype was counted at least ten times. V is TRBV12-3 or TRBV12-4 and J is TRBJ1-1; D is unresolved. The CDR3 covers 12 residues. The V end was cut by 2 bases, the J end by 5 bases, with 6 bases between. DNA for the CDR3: TGTGCCAGCAGTTTATCGTGGACTGAAGCTTTCTTT. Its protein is CASSLSWTEAFF.

CDR3 region: CSVRGTDTQYF. The CDR3 DNA is TGCAGCGTACGGGGGACAGATACGCAGTATTTT. The chain couples TRBV29-1 to TRBJ2-3; D possibly corresponds to TRBD2 (6 bases). Trimming removed 6 bases from V and 3 bases from J, with 7 bases in between. Germline lookup yields CDR1 SQVTM and CDR2 ANQGSEA. The CDR3 contains 11 residues.